Below, one TCR beta chain is given with its context. This entry comes from a study of Ad26.COV2.S vaccination and SARS-CoV-2 variants. On the study more broadly: Into the muscle, Ad26.COV2.S was dosed once or twice, 56 days apart.

The CDR3 loop spans 14 amino acids. Trimming took 1 base from V and 3 from J, leaving 9 bases between them. Germline CDR1 is MNHNY and CDR2 is SVGAGI (reference sequence). The repertoire was sequenced with immunoSEQ multiplex PCR; TCRdb's copy has only in-frame clones and lacks some. The repertoire holds 440,000 or so clones, with roughly nine tenths as singletons. Treatment reported: roughly 20 received Ad26.COV2.S at low or high dose, single or two shots; a few received placebo; per-sample allocation not given. Samples analyzed were those drawn on day 63 after the first vaccine or placebo injection.

This TCR came from a person between 18 and 65 years old who received the Ad26.COV2.S COVID-19 vaccine or a placebo. The chain is built from TRBV6-6 and TRBJ1-2, with D maybe TRBD1 (6 bases). Source: peripheral blood, taken in a trial of Ad26.COV2.S vaccine versus placebo. As DNA, the CDR3 is TGTGCCAGCAGTTACTATGGACAGCACTATGGCTACACCTTC. It specifies CASSYYGQHYGYTF.